This is a list of T cell receptor beta chains from one sample in a study of a mutant IDH1 vaccine in newly diagnosed glioma. Their target antigens are unknown. Sequencing was performed with immunoSEQ multiplex PCR; in TCRdb, only in-frame clones are kept and a portion is missing. The sample holds 100,000 to 150,000 clones; about 82% are singletons and the top ten take 5% to 6%. The starting material was PBMCs, obtained from a glioma patient whose treatment included an IDH1 peptide vaccine. The receptors stem from a man aged 35-49 years with glioma. CDR3s leave out the opening cysteine and the closing phenylalanine or tryptophan. Fields, in order: clone size, J gene, V gene, CDR3 protein. The size field is filled for only some rows; it gives once, few, many or a size class.

clone_size: NA
j_call: TRBJ1-1
v_call: TRBV7-8
cdr3_aa: ASSLGYMNTEAF

clone_size: few
j_call: TRBJ1-5
v_call: TRBV19
cdr3_aa: ATKGQGISNQPQH

clone_size: NA
j_call: TRBJ2-1
v_call: TRBV7-9
cdr3_aa: ASTLPETGDNEQF

clone_size: NA
j_call: TRBJ2-3
v_call: TRBV7-2
cdr3_aa: ASSWTSGGGDTQY

clone_size: NA
j_call: TRBJ2-5
v_call: TRBV12-5
cdr3_aa: ASGFDRGGSETQY

clone_size: NA
j_call: TRBJ2-3
v_call: TRBV6-5
cdr3_aa: ASSSTSAPGDTQY

clone_size: NA
j_call: TRBJ2-3
v_call: TRBV18
cdr3_aa: ASSRAGSDTPQY

clone_size: NA
j_call: TRBJ2-7
v_call: TRBV30
cdr3_aa: AWSVHLAAQSRIRQY

clone_size: NA
j_call: TRBJ2-7
v_call: TRBV6-5
cdr3_aa: ASSPTSYEQY

clone_size: NA
j_call: TRBJ2-5
v_call: TRBV6-1
cdr3_aa: ATRDGFWVWTQY

clone_size: NA
j_call: TRBJ2-3
v_call: TRBV18
cdr3_aa: ASSPTVAGLGTDTQY

clone_size: NA
j_call: TRBJ2-1
v_call: TRBV13
cdr3_aa: ASSPIKGTLNEQF

clone_size: NA
j_call: TRBJ2-3
v_call: TRBV7-2
cdr3_aa: ASAGGGGGTDTQY

clone_size: NA
j_call: TRBJ1-6
v_call: TRBV18
cdr3_aa: ASSPTGQGVTPLH

clone_size: NA
j_call: TRBJ1-6
v_call: TRBV7-8
cdr3_aa: ASSLAPGHFDNSPLH

clone_size: NA
j_call: TRBJ1-4
v_call: TRBV4-2
cdr3_aa: ASSQDLGGLDEKLF

clone_size: NA
j_call: TRBJ2-5
v_call: TRBV7-2
cdr3_aa: ASSTRAGGETQY

clone_size: NA
j_call: TRBJ2-3
v_call: TRBV27
cdr3_aa: ASSLSSGGRDTQY

clone_size: few
j_call: TRBJ1-1
v_call: TRBV6-5
cdr3_aa: ASRTRSMNTEAF

clone_size: few
j_call: TRBJ1-1
v_call: TRBV19
cdr3_aa: ASSAARVTEAF

clone_size: NA
j_call: TRBJ2-1
v_call: TRBV11-2
cdr3_aa: ASFRGQF

clone_size: few
j_call: TRBJ1-5
v_call: TRBV28
cdr3_aa: ASSFAGVGRASQPQH

clone_size: NA
j_call: TRBJ1-1
v_call: TRBV19
cdr3_aa: ASSFPIGTGALDTEAF

clone_size: NA
j_call: TRBJ2-1
v_call: TRBV4-3
cdr3_aa: ASSQVPSSGYEQF

clone_size: NA
j_call: TRBJ2-1
v_call: TRBV5-6
cdr3_aa: ASSYRTSGPGHEQF

clone_size: NA
j_call: TRBJ1-5
v_call: TRBV7-2
cdr3_aa: ASSETGTNQPQH

clone_size: medium-sized
j_call: TRBJ2-7
v_call: TRBV5-4
cdr3_aa: ASSTGTDYEQY

clone_size: NA
j_call: TRBJ2-5
v_call: TRBV10-3
cdr3_aa: AIKGRTDQETQY

clone_size: NA
j_call: TRBJ2-7
v_call: TRBV28
cdr3_aa: ASSSLRAGHEQY

clone_size: NA
j_call: TRBJ1-5
v_call: TRBV7-8
cdr3_aa: ASSLTPGSNQPQH

clone_size: NA
j_call: TRBJ1-4
v_call: TRBV19
cdr3_aa: ATSGTDTTNEKLF

clone_size: NA
j_call: TRBJ1-3
v_call: TRBV18
cdr3_aa: ASSFGERAGFGPGNTIY

clone_size: NA
j_call: TRBJ2-5
v_call: TRBV7-9
cdr3_aa: ASSLRAANQETQY

clone_size: NA
j_call: TRBJ1-4
v_call: TRBV10-3
cdr3_aa: ATGTAGEEKLF

clone_size: NA
j_call: TRBJ2-3
v_call: TRBV4-1
cdr3_aa: ASSQDRRGDTQY

clone_size: NA
j_call: TRBJ2-7
v_call: TRBV2
cdr3_aa: ASLTGLEQY

clone_size: NA
j_call: TRBJ2-5
v_call: TRBV4-2
cdr3_aa: ASSPRGETQY

clone_size: NA
j_call: TRBJ2-5
v_call: TRBV5-1
cdr3_aa: ASSWRQGAVETQY

clone_size: NA
j_call: TRBJ2-2
v_call: TRBV28
cdr3_aa: ASSFRTLTGELF

clone_size: few
j_call: TRBJ2-7
v_call: TRBV4-2
cdr3_aa: ASSRLAGGYEQY

clone_size: NA
j_call: TRBJ2-7
v_call: TRBV6-5
cdr3_aa: ASSFWGSSSYEQY

clone_size: NA
j_call: TRBJ2-7
v_call: TRBV6-5
cdr3_aa: ASSYSPGTYEQY

clone_size: NA
j_call: TRBJ1-1
v_call: TRBV11-2
cdr3_aa: ASSLLGTANTEAF

clone_size: NA
j_call: TRBJ1-1
v_call: TRBV18
cdr3_aa: ASSPPNSQNTEAF

clone_size: NA
j_call: TRBJ2-7
v_call: TRBV7-7
cdr3_aa: ASSFLQYEQY

clone_size: NA
j_call: TRBJ1-5
v_call: TRBV28
cdr3_aa: ASSQGAWQPQH

clone_size: NA
j_call: TRBJ2-6
v_call: TRBV18
cdr3_aa: ASSPGTGSGGANVLT

clone_size: NA
j_call: TRBJ2-1
v_call: TRBV29-1
cdr3_aa: SVERGHNEQF

clone_size: NA
j_call: TRBJ2-5
v_call: TRBV29-1
cdr3_aa: SGGGQGRQTQY

clone_size: NA
j_call: TRBJ2-7
v_call: TRBV4-2
cdr3_aa: ASSQELGAYEQY

clone_size: NA
j_call: TRBJ1-3
v_call: TRBV5-1
cdr3_aa: ASARGNTIY